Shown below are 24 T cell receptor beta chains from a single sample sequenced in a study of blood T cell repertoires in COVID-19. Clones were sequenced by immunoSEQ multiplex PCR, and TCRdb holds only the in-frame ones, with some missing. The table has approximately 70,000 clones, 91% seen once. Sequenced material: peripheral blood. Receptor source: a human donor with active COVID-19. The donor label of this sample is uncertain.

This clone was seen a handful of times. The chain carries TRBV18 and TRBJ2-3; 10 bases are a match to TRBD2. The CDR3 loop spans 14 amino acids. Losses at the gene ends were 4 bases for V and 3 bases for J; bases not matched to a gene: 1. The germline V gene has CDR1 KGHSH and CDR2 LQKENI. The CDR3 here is CASSLTSGTDTQYF. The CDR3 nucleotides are TGTGCCAGCTCACTGACTAGCGGGACAGATACGCAGTATTTT.

As DNA, the CDR3 is TGCGCCAGCAGCTTGGCCGGATTTCTAGCGGGAGAGAACGAGCAGTACTTC. Protein sequence: CASSLAGFLAGENEQYF. The J gene is TRBJ2-7, the V gene TRBV5-1, with 10 bases lining up with TRBD2. V lost 0 bases and J lost 5; bases outside the gene matches: 11. The CDR3 loop spans 17 amino acids. Looked up from germline, CDR1 is SGHRS and CDR2 is YFSETQ.

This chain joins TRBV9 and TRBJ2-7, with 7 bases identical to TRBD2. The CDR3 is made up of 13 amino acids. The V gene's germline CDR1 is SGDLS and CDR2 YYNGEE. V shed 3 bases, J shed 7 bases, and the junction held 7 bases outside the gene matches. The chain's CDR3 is CASSGGGRGEQYF. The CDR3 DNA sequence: TGTGCCAGCAGCGGCGGGGGTCGTGGAGAGCAGTACTTC.

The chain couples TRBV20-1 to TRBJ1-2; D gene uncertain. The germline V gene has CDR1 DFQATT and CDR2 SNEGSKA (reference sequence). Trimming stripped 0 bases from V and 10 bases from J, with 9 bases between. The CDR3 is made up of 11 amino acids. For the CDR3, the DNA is TGCAGTGCTAGAGATAAGAGTGACTACACCTTC. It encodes CSARDKSDYTF.

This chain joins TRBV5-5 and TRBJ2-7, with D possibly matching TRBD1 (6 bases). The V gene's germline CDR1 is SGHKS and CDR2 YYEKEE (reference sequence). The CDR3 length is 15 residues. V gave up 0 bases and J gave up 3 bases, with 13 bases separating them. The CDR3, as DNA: TGTGCCAGCAGCTTGGACACAGGGTCTTTCTACGAGCAGTACTTC. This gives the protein CASSLDTGSFYEQYF.

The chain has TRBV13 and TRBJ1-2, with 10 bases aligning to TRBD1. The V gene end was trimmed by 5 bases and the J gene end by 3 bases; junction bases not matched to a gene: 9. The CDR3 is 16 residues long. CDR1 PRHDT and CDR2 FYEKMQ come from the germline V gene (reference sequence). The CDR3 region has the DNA TGTGCCAGCAGCCCCCGTGGGACAGGGGCTGACTATGGCTACACCTTC. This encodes CASSPRGTGADYGYTF. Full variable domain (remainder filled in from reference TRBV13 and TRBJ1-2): AAGVIQSPRHLIKEKRETATLKCYPIPRHDTVYWYQQGPGQDPQFLISFYEKMQSDKGSIPDRFSAQQFSDYHSELNMSSLELGDSALYFCASSPRGTGADYGYTFGSGTRLTVV.

The CDR3 loop reads CASSLAKAGLNTGELFF. The CDR3 DNA sequence: TGCGCCAGCAGCTTGGCCAAAGCGGGACTAAACACCGGGGAGCTGTTTTTT. This chain links TRBV5-1 with TRBJ2-2, with 7 nucleotides matching TRBD2. The CDR3 has 17 residues. The V gene end was trimmed by 0 bases and the J gene end by 2 bases; junction bases not matched to a gene: 7. Germline CDR1 and CDR2: SGHRS and YFSETQ. Variable domain in full (rest from reference TRBV5-1 and TRBJ2-2): KAGVTQTPRYLIKTRGQQVTLSCSPISGHRSVSWYQQTPGQGLQFLFEYFSETQRNKGNFPGRFSGRQFSNSRSEMNVSTLELGDSALYLCASSLAKAGLNTGELFFGEGSRLTVL.

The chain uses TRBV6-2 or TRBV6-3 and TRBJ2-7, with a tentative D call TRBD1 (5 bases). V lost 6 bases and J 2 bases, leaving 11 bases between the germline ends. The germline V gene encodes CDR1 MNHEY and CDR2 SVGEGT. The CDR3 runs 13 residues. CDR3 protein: CASSPPGPYEQYF. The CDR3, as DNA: TGTGCCAGCAGCCCCCCAGGGCCCTACGAGCAGTACTTC.

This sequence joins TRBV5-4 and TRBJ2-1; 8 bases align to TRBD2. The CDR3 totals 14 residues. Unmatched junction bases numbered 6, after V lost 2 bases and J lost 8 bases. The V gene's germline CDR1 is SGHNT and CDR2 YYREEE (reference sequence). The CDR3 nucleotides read TGTGCCAGCAGCTTTCAAGCGGGAGTAGATGAGCAGTTCTTC. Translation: CASSFQAGVDEQFF.

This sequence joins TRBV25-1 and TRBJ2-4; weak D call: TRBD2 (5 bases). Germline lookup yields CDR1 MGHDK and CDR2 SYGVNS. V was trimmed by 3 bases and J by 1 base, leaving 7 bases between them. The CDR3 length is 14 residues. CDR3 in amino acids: CASSESGAKNIQYF. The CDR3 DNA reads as TGTGCCAGCAGTGAGTCGGGGGCCAAAAACATTCAGTACTTC.

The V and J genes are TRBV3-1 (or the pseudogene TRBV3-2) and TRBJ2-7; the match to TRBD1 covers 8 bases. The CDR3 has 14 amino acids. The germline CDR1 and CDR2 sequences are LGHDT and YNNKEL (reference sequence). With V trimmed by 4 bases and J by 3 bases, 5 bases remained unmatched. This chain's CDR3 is CASSLRDRNYEQYF. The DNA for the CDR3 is TGTGCCAGCAGCCTAAGGGACAGGAACTACGAGCAGTACTTC.

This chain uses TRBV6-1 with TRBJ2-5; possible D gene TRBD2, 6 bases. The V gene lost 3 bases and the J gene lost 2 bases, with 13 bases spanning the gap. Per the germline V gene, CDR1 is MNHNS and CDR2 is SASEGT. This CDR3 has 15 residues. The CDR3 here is CASSERRDRQETQYF. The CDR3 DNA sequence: TGTGCCAGCAGTGAGCGGAGGGATCGACAAGAGACCCAGTACTTC.

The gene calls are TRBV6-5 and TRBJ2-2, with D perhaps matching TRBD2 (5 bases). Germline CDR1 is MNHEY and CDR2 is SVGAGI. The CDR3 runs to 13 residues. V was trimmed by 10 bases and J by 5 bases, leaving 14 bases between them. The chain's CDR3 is CATRARGTGELFF. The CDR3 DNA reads TGTGCCACCCGGGCCCGGGGTACCGGGGAGCTGTTTTTT.

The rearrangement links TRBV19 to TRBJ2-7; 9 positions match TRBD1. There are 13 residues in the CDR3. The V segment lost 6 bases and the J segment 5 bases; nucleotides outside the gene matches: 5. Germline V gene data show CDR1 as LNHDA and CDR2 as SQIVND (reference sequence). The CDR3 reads CASSSQGADEQYF. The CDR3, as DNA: TGTGCCAGTAGCTCACAGGGGGCAGACGAGCAGTACTTC.

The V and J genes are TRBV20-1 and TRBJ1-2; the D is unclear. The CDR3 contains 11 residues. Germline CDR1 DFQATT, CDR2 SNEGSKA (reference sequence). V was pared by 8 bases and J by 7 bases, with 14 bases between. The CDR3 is CSTGNSRGYTF. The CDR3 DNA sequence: TGCAGTACGGGGAACAGCCGTGGCTACACCTTC.

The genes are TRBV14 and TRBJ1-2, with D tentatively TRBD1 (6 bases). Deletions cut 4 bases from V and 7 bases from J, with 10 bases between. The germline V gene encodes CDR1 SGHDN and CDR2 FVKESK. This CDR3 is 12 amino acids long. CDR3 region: CASSRTVSGYTF. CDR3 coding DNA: TGTGCCAGCAGCCGGACAGTGTCTGGCTACACCTTC.

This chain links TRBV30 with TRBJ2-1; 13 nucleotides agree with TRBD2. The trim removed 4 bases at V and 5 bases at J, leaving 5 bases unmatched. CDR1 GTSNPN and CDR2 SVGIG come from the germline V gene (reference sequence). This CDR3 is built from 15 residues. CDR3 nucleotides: TGTGCCTGGAACCTGGGACTAGCGGGAAACAATGAGCAGTTCTTC. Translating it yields CAWNLGLAGNNEQFF.

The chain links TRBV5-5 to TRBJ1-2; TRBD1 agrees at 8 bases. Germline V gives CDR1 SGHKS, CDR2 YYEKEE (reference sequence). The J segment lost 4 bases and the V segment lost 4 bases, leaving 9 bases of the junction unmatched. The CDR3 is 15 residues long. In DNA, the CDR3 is TGTGCCAGCAGCACCCAGGGGGCTTGGTCCTATGGCTACACCTTC. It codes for CASSTQGAWSYGYTF.

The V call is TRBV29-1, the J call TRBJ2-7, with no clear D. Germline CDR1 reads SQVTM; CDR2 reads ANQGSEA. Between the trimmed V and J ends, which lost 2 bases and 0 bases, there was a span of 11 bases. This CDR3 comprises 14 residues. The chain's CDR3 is CSVESQDSSYEQYF. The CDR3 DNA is TGCAGCGTTGAAAGCCAGGATTCCTCCTACGAGCAGTACTTC.

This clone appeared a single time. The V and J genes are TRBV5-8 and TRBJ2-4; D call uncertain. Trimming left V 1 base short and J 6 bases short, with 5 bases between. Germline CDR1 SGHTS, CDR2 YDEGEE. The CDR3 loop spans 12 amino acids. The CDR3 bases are TGTGCCAGCAGCTTGTTTCGAAACATTCAGTACTTC. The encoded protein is CASSLFRNIQYF.

This CDR3 is CASSQDQAGYTGELFF. The CDR3 DNA follows: TGCGCCAGCAGCCAAGATCAAGCCGGTTACACCGGGGAGCTGTTTTTT. The chain combines TRBV4-3 with TRBJ2-2; unclear D gene. Germline V gene sequence: CDR1 LGHNA, CDR2 YSLEER. Trimming removed 0 bases from V and 3 bases from J, with 11 bases in between. The CDR3 loop spans 16 amino acids.

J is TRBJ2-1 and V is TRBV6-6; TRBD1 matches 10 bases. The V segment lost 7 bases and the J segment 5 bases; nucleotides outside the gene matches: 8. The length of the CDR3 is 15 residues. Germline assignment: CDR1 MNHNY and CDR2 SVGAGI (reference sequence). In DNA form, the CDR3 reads TGTGCCAGCACCCGACCCGGGACAGGGGACAATGAGCAGTTCTTC. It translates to CASTRPGTGDNEQFF.

DNA of the CDR3: TGTGCCAGCAGCGGAAATAGCGGGAGGGATTACAATGAGCAGTTCTTC. Protein sequence: CASSGNSGRDYNEQFF. The chain carries TRBV9 and TRBJ2-1; TRBD2 matches at 11 bases. The CDR3 is made up of 16 amino acids. V gave up 3 bases and J gave up 4 bases; unmatched junction bases: 6. CDR1 is SGDLS, CDR2 YYNGEE, per germline.

The CDR3 DNA sequence: TGTGCCAGCAGCGTTAGCGGGAGGGCTTCCAATGAGCAGTTCTTC. It yields the protein CASSVSGRASNEQFF. The gene calls are TRBV9 and TRBJ2-1; the match to TRBD2 covers 11 bases. Germline values: CDR1 SGDLS, CDR2 YYNGEE. J lost 6 bases, V lost 2 bases, and 4 bases had no gene match. The CDR3 totals 15 residues.